The entry below gives a single T cell receptor (beta chain) sequence along with its context. Its target antigen remains unknown. A junction end diverges from the germline sequence, so it may reflect a read error. CDR1 MNHNS and CDR2 SASEGT are derived from the germline V gene. The CDR3 runs 13 residues from the cysteine to the phenylalanine. Only CDR3 DNA remains: 39 bases, in frame from the first base. The sample originates from a study of T cell responses to AZD1222 COVID-19 vaccine (dated by TCRdb to the early 2020s). In terms of the full investigation: AZD1222 recipients given second doses at about 4 weeks or at about 12 weeks were pooled, since spike-specific TCR depth and breadth were not found to differ between the two schedules. A total of 230 to 250 trial participants underwent TCR sequencing, of whom 207 had received two doses of AZD1222 and roughly 26 had received two doses of the MenACWY control vaccine. Trial participants were enrolled by age into 18-55, 56-69 and 70-plus year subgroups, with 148, 28 and 57 TCR-sequenced participants respectively. Paper-wide results and their limitations: In the small 56-69-year group, the increase in depth fell short of significance, most likely because of low power. Conclusions about previously exposed vaccinees were limited because only a handful of AZD1222 recipients were SARS-CoV-2 seropositive at baseline. The whole spike protein was spanned by vaccine-associated CD4 TCRs, and dominant responses were seen in regions 160-218 and 743-854. Because no day 14 peak-response samples were available, repertoires were characterized only after the peak T cell response. Epitopes outside the regions mutated in the B.1.351 and B.1.1.7 variants were reportedly recognized by nearly half of the unique spike-specific TCRs. Participants were mostly white British and included more females than males, and it was suggested by the authors that clonal diversity may have been underestimated. Spike-specific TCR breadth and depth rose significantly after two AZD1222 doses compared with day 0 and with MenACWY recipients.

The CDR3 regions of human TCRbeta chains were analyzed by immunosequencing. As for how the authors treated the data: TCRs in the repertoires were compared against a reference library of SARS-CoV-2-specific TCRs that had been generated with the MIRA antigen-specificity platform. Breadth was defined as the fraction of unique TCRs that were SARS-CoV-2-associated. Depth was defined as the fraction of total T cells that were SARS-CoV-2-associated. Each spike-specific TCR was assigned to its reactive spike region and to a CD4 or CD8 class using the MIRA data. Log10-transformed breadth and depth values were compared by one-way ANOVA with Sidak's multiple comparisons tests. TCRdb holds this immuneACCESS table with in-frame rearrangements only. Some clones are missing; in checked studies, unresolved V genes explain under half, and the rest has no known cause. V, J and clone size are those of that table, while D and trimming were read from the DNA. The sample includes about 120,000 clones, with more than 75% observed a single time. The ten largest clonotypes hold roughly 3.5% of the sample.

What the time point label conveys for this sample: baseline before first vaccination. Samples from vaccinated people were obtained from the UK trials COV001 and COV002, which included a single-blind randomized controlled phase 2/3 trial of AZD1222 (ChAdOx1 nCoV-19) in healthy adults. For TCRbeta chain sequencing, PBMC samples were collected from trial participants at day 0 and at day 28 after the second dose. Sequenced here: peripheral blood, sampled on day 0 of AZD1222 vaccination. The rearranged chain carries TRBV6-1 and TRBJ1-1, and 7 bases in between align with TRBD1. The clonotype comes from an adult in good health. The CDR3 protein sequence reads: CASSEAYTGVAFF. The DNA is TGTGCCAGCAGCGAAGCGTATACAGGGGTAGCTTTCTTT.